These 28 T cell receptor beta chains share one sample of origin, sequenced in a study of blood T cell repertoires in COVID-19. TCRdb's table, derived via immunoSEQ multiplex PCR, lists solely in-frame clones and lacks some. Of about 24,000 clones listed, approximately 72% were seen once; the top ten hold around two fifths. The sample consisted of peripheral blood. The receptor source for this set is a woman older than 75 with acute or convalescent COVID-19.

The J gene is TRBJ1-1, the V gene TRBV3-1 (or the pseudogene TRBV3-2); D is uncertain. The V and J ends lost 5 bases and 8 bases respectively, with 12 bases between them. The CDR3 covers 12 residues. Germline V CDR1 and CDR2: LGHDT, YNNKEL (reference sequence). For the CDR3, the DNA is TGTGCCAGCAGCGATTCTAGACCCGAAGCTTTCTTT. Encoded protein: CASSDSRPEAFF.

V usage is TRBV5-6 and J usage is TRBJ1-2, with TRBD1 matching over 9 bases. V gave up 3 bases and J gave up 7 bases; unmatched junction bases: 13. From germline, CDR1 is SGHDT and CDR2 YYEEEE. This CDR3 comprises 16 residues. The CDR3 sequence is CASSSTGTGFSGGYTF. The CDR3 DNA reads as TGTGCCAGCAGCTCTACCGGGACAGGGTTTTCGGGTGGCTACACCTTC.

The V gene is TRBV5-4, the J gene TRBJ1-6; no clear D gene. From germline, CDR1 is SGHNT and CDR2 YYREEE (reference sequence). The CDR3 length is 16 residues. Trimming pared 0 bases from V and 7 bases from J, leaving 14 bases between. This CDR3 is CASSLGARHANSPLHF. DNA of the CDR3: TGTGCCAGCAGCTTGGGCGCCCGACACGCCAATTCACCCCTCCACTTT.

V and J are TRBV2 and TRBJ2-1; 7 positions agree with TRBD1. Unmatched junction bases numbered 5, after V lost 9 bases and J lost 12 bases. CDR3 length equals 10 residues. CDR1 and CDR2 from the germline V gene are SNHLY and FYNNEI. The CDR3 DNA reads TGTGCCAGTATCCGACAGGGGCAGTTCTTC. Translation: CASIRQGQFF.

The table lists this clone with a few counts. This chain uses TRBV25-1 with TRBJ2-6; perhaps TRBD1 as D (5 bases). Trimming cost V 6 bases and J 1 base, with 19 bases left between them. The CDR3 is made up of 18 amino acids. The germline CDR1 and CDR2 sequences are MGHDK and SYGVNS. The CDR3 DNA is TGTGCCAGCAGCGAAGGGCCAGGGAAGGTTTCTGGGGCCAACGTCCTGACTTTC. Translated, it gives CASSEGPGKVSGANVLTF.

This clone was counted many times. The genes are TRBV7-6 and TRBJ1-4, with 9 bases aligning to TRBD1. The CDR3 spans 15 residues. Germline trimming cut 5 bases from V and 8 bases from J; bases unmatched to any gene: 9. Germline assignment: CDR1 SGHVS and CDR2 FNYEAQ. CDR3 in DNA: TGTGCCAGCAGCGCTCACAGGGGGCTGCGGGAAAAACTGTTTTTT. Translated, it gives CASSAHRGLREKLFF.

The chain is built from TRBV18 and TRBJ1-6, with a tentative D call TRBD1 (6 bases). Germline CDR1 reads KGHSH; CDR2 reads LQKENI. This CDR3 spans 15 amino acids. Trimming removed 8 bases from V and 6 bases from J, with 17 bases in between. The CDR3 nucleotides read TGTGCCAGCAGTCCATCAGGGGTAATTAATTCACCCCTCCACTTT. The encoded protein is CASSPSGVINSPLHF.

In DNA form, the CDR3 reads TGTGCCAGCAGTCCCCCGGGGGGCTCGGTGGGCAAGGAGCAGTACTTC. Residues: CASSPPGGSVGKEQYF. The chain carries TRBV2 and TRBJ2-7, with D perhaps TRBD2 (7 bases). The V gene's germline CDR1 is SNHLY and CDR2 FYNNEI. There are 16 residues in the CDR3. V shed 5 bases and J shed 7 bases, with 24 bases lying between them.

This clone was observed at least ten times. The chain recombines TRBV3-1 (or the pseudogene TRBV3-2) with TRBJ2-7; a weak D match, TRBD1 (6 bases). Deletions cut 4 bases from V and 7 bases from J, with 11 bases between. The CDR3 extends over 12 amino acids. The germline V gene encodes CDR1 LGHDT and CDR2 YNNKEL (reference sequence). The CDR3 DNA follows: TGTGCCAGCAGCCCGGACAGCTATGAGCAGTACTTC. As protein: CASSPDSYEQYF.

The CDR3 DNA sequence: TGCGCCAGCAGTTTGACTGCGGGGCGCCAGAACACTGAAGCTTTCTTT. Translation gives CASSLTAGRQNTEAFF. The V call is TRBV5-1, the J call TRBJ1-1, with a possible D match to TRBD1 (5 bases). This CDR3 has 16 amino acids. Trimming left V 5 bases short and J 1 base short, with 18 bases between. The germline V gene encodes CDR1 SGHRS and CDR2 YFSETQ.

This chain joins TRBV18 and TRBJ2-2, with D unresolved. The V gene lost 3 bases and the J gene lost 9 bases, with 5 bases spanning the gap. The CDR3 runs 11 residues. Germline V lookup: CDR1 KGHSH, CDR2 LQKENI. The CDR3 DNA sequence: TGTGCCAGCTCACCCCAGAGGGAGCTGTTTTTT. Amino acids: CASSPQRELFF.

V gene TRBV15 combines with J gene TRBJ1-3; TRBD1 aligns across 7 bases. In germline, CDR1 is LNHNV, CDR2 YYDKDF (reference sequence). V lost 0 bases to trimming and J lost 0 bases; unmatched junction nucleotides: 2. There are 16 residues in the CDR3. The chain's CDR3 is CATSRDRGPSGNTIYF. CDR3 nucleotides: TGTGCCACCAGCAGAGATAGGGGGCCCTCTGGAAACACCATATATTTT.

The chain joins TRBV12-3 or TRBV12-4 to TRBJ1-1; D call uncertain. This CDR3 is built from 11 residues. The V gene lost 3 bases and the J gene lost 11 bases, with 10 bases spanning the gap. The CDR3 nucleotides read TGTGCCAGCAGTTTGGGCCCCGACGCTTTCTTT. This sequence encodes CASSLGPDAFF.

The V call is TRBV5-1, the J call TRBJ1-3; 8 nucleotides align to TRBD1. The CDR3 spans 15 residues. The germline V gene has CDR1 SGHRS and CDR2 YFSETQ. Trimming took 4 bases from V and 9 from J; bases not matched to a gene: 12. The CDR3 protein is CASSAGQATEGTIYF. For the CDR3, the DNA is TGCGCCAGCAGCGCGGGACAGGCGACTGAAGGCACCATATATTTT.

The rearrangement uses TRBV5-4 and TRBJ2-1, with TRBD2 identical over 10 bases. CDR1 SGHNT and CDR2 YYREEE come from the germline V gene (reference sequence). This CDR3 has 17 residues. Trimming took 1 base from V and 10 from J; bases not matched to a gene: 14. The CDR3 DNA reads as TGTGCCAGCAGCTTGAGGGGTACAGCGGGGGGGCCAGGCGAGCAGTTCTTC. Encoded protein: CASSLRGTAGGPGEQFF.

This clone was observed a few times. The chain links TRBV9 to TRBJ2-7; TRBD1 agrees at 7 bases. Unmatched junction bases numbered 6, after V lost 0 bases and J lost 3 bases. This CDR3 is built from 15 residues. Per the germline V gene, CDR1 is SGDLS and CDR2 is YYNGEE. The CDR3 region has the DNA TGTGCCAGCAGCGTAGAAGGACAGGAGAGCTACGAGCAGTACTTC. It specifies CASSVEGQESYEQYF. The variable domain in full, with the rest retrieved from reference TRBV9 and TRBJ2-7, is DSGVTQTPKHLITATGQRVTLRCSPRSGDLSVYWYQQSLDQGLQFLIQYYNGEERAKGNILERFSAQQFPDLHSELNLSSLELGDSALYFCASSVEGQESYEQYFGPGTRLTVT.

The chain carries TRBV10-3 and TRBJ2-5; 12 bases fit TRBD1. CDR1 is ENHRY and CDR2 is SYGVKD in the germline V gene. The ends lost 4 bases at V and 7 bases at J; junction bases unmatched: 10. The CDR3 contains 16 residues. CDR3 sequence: CAISAHAGTGGGTQYF. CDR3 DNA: TGTGCCATCAGTGCTCACGCCGGGACAGGGGGCGGGACCCAGTACTTC.

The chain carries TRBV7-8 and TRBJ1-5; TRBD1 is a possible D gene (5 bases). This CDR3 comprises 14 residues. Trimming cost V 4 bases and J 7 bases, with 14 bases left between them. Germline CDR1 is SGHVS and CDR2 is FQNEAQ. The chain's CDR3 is CASSSRGSGQPQHF. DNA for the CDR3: TGTGCCAGCAGCTCGAGGGGTAGCGGACAGCCCCAGCATTTT.

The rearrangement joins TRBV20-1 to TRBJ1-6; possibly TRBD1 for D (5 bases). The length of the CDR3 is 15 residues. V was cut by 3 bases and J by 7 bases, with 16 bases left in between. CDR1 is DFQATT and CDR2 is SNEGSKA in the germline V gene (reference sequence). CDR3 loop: CSASPGGVGNSPLHF. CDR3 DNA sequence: TGCAGTGCTAGTCCGGGAGGGGTTGGCAATTCACCCCTCCACTTT.

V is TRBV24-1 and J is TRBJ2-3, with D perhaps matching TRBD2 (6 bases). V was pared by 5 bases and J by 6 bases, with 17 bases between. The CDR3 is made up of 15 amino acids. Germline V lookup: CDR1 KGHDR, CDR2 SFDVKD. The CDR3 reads CATSGSGRWEDTQYF. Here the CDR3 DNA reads TGTGCCACCAGTGGAAGCGGGCGGTGGGAGGATACGCAGTATTTT.

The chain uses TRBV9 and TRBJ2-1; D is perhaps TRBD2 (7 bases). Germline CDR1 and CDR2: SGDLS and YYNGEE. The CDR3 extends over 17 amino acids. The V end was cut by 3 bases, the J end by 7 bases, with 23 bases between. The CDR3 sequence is CASSAGASGSGGNEQFF. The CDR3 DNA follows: TGTGCCAGCAGCGCAGGGGCTAGCGGATCCGGGGGGAATGAGCAGTTCTTC. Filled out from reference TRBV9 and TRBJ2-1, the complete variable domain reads DSGVTQTPKHLITATGQRVTLRCSPRSGDLSVYWYQQSLDQGLQFLIQYYNGEERAKGNILERFSAQQFPDLHSELNLSSLELGDSALYFCASSAGASGSGGNEQFFGPGTRLTVL.

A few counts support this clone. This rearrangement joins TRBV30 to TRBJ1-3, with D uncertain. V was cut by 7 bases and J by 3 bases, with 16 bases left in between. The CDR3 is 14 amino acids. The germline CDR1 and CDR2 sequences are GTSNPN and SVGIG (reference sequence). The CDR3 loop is CAFTAGGIGNTIYF. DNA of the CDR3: TGTGCCTTCACCGCCGGAGGGATTGGAAACACCATATATTTT.

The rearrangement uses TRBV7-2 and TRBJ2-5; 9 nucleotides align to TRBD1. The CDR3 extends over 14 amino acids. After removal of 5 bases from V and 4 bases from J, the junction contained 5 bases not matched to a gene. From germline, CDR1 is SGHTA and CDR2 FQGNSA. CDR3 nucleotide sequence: TGTGCCAGCAGCCCGGGACAGGGAGGAGAGACCCAGTACTTC. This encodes CASSPGQGGETQYF.

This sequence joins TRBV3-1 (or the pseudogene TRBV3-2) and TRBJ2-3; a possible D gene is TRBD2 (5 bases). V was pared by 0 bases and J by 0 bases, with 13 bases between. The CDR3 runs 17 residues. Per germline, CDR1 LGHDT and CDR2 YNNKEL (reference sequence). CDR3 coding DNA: TGTGCCAGCAGCCAAGAACGTGGGCTAGCTAGCACAGATACGCAGTATTTT. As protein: CASSQERGLASTDTQYF.

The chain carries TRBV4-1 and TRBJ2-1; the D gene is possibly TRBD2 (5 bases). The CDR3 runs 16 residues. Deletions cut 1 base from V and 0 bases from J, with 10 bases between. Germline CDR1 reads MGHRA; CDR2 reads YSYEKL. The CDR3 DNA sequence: TGCGCCAGCAGCCAAGGGAGCGGCCCCTCCTACAATGAGCAGTTCTTC. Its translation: CASSQGSGPSYNEQFF.

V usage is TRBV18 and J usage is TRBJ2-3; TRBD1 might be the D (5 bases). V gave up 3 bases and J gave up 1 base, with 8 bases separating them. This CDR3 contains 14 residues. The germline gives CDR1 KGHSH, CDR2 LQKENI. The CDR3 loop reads CASSPGRRTDTQYF. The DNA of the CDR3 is TGTGCCAGCTCACCGGGGCGGCGCACAGATACGCAGTATTTT.

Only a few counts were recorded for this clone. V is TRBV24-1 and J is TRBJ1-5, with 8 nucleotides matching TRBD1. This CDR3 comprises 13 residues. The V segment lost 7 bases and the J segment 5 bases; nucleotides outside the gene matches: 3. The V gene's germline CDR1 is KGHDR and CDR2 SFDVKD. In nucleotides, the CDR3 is TGTGCCACCAGGGACAGGGTCGATCAGCCCCAGCATTTT. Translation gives CATRDRVDQPQHF.

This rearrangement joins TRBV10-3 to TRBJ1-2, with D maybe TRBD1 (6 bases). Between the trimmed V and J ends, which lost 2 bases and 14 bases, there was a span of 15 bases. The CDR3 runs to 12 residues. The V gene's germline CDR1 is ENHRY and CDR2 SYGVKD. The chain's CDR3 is CAISERGQPCTF. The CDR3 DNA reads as TGTGCCATCAGTGAGCGGGGACAACCCTGTACCTTC.